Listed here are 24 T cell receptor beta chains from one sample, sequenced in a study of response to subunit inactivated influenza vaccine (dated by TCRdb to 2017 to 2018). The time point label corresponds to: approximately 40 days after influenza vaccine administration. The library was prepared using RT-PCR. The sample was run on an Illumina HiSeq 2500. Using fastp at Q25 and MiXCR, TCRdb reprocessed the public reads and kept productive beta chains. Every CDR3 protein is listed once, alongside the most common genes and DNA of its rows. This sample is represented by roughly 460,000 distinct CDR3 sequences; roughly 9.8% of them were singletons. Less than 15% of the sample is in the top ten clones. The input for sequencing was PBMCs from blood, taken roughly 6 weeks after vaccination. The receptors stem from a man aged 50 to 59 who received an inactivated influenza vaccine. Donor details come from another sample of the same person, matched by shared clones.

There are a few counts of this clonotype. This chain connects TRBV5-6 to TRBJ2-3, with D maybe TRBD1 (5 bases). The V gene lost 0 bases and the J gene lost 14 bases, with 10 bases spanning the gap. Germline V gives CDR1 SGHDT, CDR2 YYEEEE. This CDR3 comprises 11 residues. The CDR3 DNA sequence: TGTGCCAGCAGCTTGGAGGGGCTCCGGTATTTT. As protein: CASSLEGLRYF.

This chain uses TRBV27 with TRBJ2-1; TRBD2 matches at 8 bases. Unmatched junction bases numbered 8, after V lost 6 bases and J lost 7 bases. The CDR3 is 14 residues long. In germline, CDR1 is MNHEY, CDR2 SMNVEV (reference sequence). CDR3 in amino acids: CASRLADYTNEQFF. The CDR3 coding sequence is TGTGCCAGCAGACTAGCGGATTACACTAATGAGCAGTTCTTC.

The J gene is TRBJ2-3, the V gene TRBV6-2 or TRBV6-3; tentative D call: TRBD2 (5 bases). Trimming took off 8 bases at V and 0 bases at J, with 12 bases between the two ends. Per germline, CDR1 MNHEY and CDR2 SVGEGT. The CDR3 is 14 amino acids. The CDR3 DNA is TGTGCCAGCGTACGCGGAGGAAGCACAGATACGCAGTATTTT. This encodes CASVRGGSTDTQYF.

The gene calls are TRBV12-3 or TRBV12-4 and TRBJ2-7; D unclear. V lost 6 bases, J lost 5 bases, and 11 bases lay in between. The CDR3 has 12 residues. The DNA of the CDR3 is TGTGCCAGCAGAAAAATAGGTCACGAGCAGTACTTC. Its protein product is CASRKIGHEQYF.

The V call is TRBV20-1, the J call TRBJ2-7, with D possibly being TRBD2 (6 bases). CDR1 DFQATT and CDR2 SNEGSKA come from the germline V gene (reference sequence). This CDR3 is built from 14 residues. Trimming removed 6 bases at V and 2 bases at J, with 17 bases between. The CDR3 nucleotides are TGCAGTGCCAAGGGCTGGCTAGCGACCTACGAGCAGTACTTC. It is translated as CSAKGWLATYEQYF.

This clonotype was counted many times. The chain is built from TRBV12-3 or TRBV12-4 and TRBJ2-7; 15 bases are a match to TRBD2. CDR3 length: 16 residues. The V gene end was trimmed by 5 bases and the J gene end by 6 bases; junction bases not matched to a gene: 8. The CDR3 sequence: CASSPLRGLAGGEQYF. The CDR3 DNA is TGTGCCAGCAGTCCGCTAAGGGGACTAGCGGGGGGCGAGCAGTACTTC.

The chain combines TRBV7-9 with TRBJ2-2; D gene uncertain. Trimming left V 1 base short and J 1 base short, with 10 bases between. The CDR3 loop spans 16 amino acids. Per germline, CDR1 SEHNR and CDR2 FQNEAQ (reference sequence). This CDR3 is CASSLGLGQNTGELFF. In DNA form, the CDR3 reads TGTGCCAGCAGCTTAGGTCTCGGCCAGAACACCGGGGAGCTGTTTTTT. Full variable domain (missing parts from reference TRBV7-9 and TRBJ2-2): DTGVSQNPRHKITKRGQNVTFRCDPISEHNRLYWYRQTLGQGPEFLTYFQNEAQLEKSRLLSDRFSAERPKGSFSTLEIQRTEQGDSAMYLCASSLGLGQNTGELFFGEGSRLTVL.

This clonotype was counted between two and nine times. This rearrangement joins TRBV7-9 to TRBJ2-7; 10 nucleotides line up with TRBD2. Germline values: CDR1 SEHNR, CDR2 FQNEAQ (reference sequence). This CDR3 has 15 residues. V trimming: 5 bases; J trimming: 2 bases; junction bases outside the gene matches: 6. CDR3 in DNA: TGTGCCAGCAGCCTCCAGCGGGAGGGCCCCTACGAGCAGTACTTC. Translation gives CASSLQREGPYEQYF.

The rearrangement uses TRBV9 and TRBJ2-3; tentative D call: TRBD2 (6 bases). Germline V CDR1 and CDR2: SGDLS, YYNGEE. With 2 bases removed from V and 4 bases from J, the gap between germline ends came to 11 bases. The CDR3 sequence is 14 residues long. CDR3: CASSVDTGADTQYF. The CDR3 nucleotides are TGTGCCAGCAGCGTTGACACGGGGGCAGATACGCAGTATTTT. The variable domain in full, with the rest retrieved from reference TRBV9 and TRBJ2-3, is DSGVTQTPKHLITATGQRVTLRCSPRSGDLSVYWYQQSLDQGLQFLIQYYNGEERAKGNILERFSAQQFPDLHSELNLSSLELGDSALYFCASSVDTGADTQYFGPGTRLTVL.

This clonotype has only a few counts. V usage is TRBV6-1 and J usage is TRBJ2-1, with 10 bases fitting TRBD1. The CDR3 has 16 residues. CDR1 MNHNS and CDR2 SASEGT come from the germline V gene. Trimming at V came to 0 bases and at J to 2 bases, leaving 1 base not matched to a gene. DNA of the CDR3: TGTGCCAGCAGTGAAGCCGGGACAGGGGCCTACAATGAGCAGTTCTTC. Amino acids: CASSEAGTGAYNEQFF.

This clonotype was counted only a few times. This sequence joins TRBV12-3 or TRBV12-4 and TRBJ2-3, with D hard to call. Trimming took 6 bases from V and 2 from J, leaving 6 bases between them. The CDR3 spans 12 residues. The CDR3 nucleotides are TGTGCCAGCAGGCCGGCCACAGATACGCAGTATTTT. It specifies CASRPATDTQYF.

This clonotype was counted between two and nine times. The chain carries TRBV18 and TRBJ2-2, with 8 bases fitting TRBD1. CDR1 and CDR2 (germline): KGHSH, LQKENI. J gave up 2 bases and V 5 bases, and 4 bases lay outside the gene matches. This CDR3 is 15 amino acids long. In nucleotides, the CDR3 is TGTGCCAGCTCATCGACAGGGGTAAACACCGGGGAGCTGTTTTTT. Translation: CASSSTGVNTGELFF.

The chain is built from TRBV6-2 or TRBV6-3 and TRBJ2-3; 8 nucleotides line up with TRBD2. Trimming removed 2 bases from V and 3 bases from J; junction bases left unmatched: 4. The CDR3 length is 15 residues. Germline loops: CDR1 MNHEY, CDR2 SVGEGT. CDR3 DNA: TGTGCCAGCAGTTACGGCCAGCGGGGGACAGATACGCAGTATTTT. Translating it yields CASSYGQRGTDTQYF.

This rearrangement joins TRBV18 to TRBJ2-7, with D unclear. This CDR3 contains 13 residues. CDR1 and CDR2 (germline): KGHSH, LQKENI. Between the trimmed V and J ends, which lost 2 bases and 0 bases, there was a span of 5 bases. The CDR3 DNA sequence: TGTGCCAGCTCACCATCTAACTCCTACGAGCAGTACTTC. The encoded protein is CASSPSNSYEQYF.

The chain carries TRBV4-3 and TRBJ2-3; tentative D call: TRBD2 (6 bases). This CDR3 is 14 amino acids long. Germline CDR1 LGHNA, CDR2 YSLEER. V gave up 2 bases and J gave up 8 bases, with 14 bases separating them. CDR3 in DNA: TGCGCCAGCAGCCAACTTGGCCGGGAGAGTACGCAGTATTTT. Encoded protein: CASSQLGRESTQYF.

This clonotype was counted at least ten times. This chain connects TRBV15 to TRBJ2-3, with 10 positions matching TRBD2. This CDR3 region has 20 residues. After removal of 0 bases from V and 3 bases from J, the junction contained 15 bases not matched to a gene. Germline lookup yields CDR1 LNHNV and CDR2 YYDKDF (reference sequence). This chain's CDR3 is CATSRDRLAGVPRITDTQYF. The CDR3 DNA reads TGTGCCACCAGCAGAGATCGGCTAGCGGGGGTCCCGAGGATTACAGATACGCAGTATTTT.

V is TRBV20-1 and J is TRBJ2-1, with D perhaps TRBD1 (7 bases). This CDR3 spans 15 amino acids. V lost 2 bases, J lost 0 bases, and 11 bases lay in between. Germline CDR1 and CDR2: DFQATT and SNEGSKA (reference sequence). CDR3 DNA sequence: TGCAGTGCTAGACGGCGGGACAGCTCCTACAATGAGCAGTTCTTC. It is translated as CSARRRDSSYNEQFF.

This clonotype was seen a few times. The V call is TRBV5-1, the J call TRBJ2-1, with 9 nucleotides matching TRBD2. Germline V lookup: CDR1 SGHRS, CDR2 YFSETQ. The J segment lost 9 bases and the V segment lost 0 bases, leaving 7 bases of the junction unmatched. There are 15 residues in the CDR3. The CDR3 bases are TGCGCCAGCAGCTTGGTTAGCGGGAGTGCAGGTGAGCAGTTCTTC. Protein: CASSLVSGSAGEQFF.

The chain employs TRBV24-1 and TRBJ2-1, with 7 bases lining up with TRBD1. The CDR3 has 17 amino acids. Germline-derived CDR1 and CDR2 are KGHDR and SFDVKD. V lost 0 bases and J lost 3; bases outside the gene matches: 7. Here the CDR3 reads CATSDLPAYRGYNEQFF. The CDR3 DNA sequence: TGTGCCACCAGTGATTTGCCCGCGTACAGGGGCTACAATGAGCAGTTCTTC.

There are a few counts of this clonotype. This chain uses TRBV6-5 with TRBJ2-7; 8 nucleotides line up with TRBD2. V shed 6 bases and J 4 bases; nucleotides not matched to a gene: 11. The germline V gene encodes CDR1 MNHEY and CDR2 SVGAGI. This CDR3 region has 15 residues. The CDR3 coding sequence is TGTGCCAGCAGCTACGCGGGGGGCGCTTGGTACGAGCAGTACTTC. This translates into CASSYAGGAWYEQYF.

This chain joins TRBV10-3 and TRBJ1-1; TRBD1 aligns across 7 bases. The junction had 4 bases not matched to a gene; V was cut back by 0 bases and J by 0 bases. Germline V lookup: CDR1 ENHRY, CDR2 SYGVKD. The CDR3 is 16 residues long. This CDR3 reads CAISESQGGLNTEAFF. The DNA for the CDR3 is TGTGCCATCAGTGAGTCCCAGGGGGGTTTGAACACTGAAGCTTTCTTT.

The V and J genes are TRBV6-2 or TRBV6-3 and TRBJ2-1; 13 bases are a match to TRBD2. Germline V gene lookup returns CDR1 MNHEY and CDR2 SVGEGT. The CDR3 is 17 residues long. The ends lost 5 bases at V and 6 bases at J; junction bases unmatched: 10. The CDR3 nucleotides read TGTGCCAGCAGTGTGGGACTAGCGGGAATTAGAGGCAATGAGCAGTTCTTC. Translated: CASSVGLAGIRGNEQFF.

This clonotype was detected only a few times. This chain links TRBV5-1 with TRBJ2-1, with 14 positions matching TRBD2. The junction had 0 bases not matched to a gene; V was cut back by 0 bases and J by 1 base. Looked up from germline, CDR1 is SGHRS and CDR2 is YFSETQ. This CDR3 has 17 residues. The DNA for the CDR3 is TGCGCCAGCAGCTTGGGGACTAGCGGGAGGTCCTACAATGAGCAGTTCTTC. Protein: CASSLGTSGRSYNEQFF. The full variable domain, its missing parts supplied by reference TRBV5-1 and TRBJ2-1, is KAGVTQTPRYLIKTRGQQVTLSCSPISGHRSVSWYQQTPGQGLQFLFEYFSETQRNKGNFPGRFSGRQFSNSRSEMNVSTLELGDSALYLCASSLGTSGRSYNEQFFGPGTRLTVL.

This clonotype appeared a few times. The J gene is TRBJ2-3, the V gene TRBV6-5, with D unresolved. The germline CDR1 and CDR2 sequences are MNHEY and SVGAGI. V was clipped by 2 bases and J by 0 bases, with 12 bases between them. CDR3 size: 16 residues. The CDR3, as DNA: TGTGCCAGCAGTTACGAACCCAGCTTTAGCACAGATACGCAGTATTTT. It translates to CASSYEPSFSTDTQYF.